A selection of T cell receptor beta chains follows, all from one sample in a study of T cells in Graves' hyperthyroidism and ophthalmopathy. TCRdb ran MiXCR on the multiplex PCR reads and lists one entry per CDR3 protein. The repertoire consists of 490,000 or so distinct CDR3 sequences, with roughly 23% occurring once and the leading ten covering 49%. Sequenced material: blood. These receptors were obtained from a woman aged 65 to 85 with Graves' ophthalmopathy. The CDR3 runs from the conserved cysteine through the conserved F or W. The D gene is left open where the match is weak. Expanded clones get a size class; other rows say once, few or many, or leave the size out.

j_call,clone_size,v_call,d_call,cdr3_length,cdr3_aa,cdr3_nt
TRBJ1-1,few,TRBV5-1,TRBD1,13,CASSSGTGGEAFF,TGCGCCAGCAGCTCGGGGACAGGGGGAGAGGCTTTCTTT
TRBJ2-1,many,TRBV28,TRBD1,16,CASRRFGTGSYNEQFF,TGTGCCAGCAGACGATTCGGGACAGGGTCCTACAATGAGCAGTTCTTC
TRBJ2-5,-,TRBV5-6,-,14,CASSSRLGAETQYF,TGTGCCAGCAGCTCGCGACTGGGTGCCGAGACCCAGTACTTC
TRBJ1-2,-,TRBV28,TRBD1,15,CASSSGQARYYGYTF,TGTGCCAGCAGTTCGGGACAGGCAAGGTACTATGGCTACACCTTC
TRBJ1-2,-,TRBV20-1,-,16,CSARDGQGTFNYGYTF,TGCAGTGCTAGAGATGGGCAGGGTACCTTTAACTATGGCTACACCTTC
TRBJ1-6,few,TRBV5-1,-,13,CASSWTENSPLHF,TGCGCCAGCAGCTGGACGGAAAATTCACCCCTCCACTTT
TRBJ2-5,many,TRBV20-1,TRBD2,14,CSARLAGAQETQYF,TGCAGTGCTAGGTTAGCGGGCGCGCAAGAGACCCAGTACTTC
TRBJ2-2,-,TRBV12-3/TRBV12-4,-,14,CASSLSLNRGELFF,TGTGCCAGCAGTTTAAGCCTCAACCGGGGGGAGCTGTTTTTT
TRBJ2-7,-,TRBV5-6,-,14,CASSSWTAMWEQYF,TGTGCCAGCAGCTCATGGACAGCCATGTGGGAGCAGTACTTC
TRBJ2-7,many,TRBV9,-,15,CASSVAAQGGYEQYF,TGTGCCAGCAGCGTAGCGGCCCAGGGGGGCTACGAGCAGTACTTC
TRBJ2-5,-,TRBV24-1,-,13,CATSDGTQETQYF,TGTGCCACCAGTGATGGTACCCAAGAGACCCAGTACTTC